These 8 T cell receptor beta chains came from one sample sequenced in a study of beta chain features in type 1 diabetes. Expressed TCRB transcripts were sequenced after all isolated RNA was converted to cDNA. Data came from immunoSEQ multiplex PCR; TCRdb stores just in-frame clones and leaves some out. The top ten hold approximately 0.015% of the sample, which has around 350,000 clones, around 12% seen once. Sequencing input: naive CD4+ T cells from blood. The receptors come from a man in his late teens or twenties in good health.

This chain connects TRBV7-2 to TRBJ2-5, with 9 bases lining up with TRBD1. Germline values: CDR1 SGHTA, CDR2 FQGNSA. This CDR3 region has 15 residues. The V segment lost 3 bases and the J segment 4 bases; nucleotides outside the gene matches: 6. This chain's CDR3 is CASSLAGQGRETQYF. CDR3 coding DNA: TGTGCCAGCAGCTTGGCGGGACAGGGTAGAGAGACCCAGTACTTC.

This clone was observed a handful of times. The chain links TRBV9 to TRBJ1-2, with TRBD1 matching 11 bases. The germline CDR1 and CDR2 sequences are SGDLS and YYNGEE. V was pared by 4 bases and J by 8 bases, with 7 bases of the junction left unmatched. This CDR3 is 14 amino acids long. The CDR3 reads CASSIGQGAWGYTF. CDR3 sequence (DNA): TGTGCCAGCAGCATAGGACAGGGGGCGTGGGGCTACACCTTC. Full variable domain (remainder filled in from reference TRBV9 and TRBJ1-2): DSGVTQTPKHLITATGQRVTLRCSPRSGDLSVYWYQQSLDQGLQFLIQYYNGEERAKGNILERFSAQQFPDLHSELNLSSLELGDSALYFCASSIGQGAWGYTFGSGTRLTVV.

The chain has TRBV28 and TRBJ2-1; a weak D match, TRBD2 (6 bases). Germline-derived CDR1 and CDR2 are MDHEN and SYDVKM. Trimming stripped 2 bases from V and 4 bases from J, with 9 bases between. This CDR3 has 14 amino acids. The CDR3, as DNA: TGTGCCAGCAGTTTACTAGCGCCTTACAATGAGCAGTTCTTC. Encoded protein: CASSLLAPYNEQFF.

The CDR3 is CASRGSAGGPSLYNEQFF. CDR3 bases: TGTGCCAGCAGGGGGAGTGCGGGAGGCCCCTCATTGTACAATGAGCAGTTCTTC. J is TRBJ2-1 and V is TRBV27, with TRBD2 identical over 8 bases. The CDR3 contains 18 residues. The junction had 17 bases not matched to a gene; V was cut back by 6 bases and J by 4 bases. CDR1 is MNHEY and CDR2 is SMNVEV in the germline V gene (reference sequence).

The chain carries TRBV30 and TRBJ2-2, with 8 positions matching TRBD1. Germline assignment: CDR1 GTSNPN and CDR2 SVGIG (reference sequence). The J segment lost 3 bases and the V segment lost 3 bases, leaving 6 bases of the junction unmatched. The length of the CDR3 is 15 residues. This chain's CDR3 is CAWSYRTGYTGELFF. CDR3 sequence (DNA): TGTGCCTGGAGCTATAGGACAGGGTACACCGGGGAGCTGTTTTTT.

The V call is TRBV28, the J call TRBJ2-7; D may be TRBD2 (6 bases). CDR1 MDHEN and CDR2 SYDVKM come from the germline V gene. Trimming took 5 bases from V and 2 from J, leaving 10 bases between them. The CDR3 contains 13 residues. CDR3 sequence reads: CASSPTRPYEQYF. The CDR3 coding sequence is TGTGCCAGCAGTCCGACTAGACCCTACGAGCAGTACTTC. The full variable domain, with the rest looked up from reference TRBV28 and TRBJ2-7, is DVKVTQSSRYLVKRTGEKVFLECVQDMDHENMFWYRQDPGLGLRLIYFSYDVKMKEKGDIPEGYSVSREKKERFSLILESASTNQTSMYLCASSPTRPYEQYFGPGTRLTVT.

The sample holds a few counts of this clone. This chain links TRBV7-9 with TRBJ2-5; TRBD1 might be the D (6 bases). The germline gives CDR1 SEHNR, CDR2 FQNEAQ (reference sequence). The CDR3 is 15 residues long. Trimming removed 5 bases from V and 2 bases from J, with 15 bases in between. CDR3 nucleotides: TGTGCCAGCAGCCGTCAGGGGTTCCAACAAGAGACCCAGTACTTC. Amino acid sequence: CASSRQGFQQETQYF.

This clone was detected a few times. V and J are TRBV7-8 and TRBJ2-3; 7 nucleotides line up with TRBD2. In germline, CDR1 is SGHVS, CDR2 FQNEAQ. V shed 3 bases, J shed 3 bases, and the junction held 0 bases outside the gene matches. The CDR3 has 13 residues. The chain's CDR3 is CASSLRETDTQYF. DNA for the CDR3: TGTGCCAGCAGCTTGCGGGAGACAGATACGCAGTATTTT.